A selection of T cell receptor beta chains follows, all from one sample in a study of cytomegalovirus exposure and HLA in healthy donors. Method: immunoSEQ multiplex PCR; TCRdb's copy keeps in-frame clones and lacks some. This repertoire shows around 130,000 clones, just under 85% found once; its top ten account for 2.5% to 3.5%. Sequenced: PBMCs. Every receptor here comes from a boy aged 2 to 10 in good health and CMV-seronegative. Each CDR3 is given with its conserved first and last residue. The D gene is left open where the match is weak. Clone size appears in some rows only: once, few, many, or a class for an expanded clone.

clone size: NA; V gene: TRBV27; D gene: TRBD1; J gene: TRBJ2-1; CDR3 DNA: TGTGCCAGCAGTTTAAGACAGGGCCACAATGAGCAGTTCTTC; CDR3 protein: CASSLRQGHNEQFF
clone size: NA; V gene: TRBV15; D gene: TRBD2; J gene: TRBJ2-5; CDR3 DNA: TGTGCCACCAGCAGGAATAGCGGGGGAGAGACCCAGTACTTC; CDR3 protein: CATSRNSGGETQYF
clone size: NA; V gene: TRBV19; D gene: TRBD1; J gene: TRBJ2-1; CDR3 DNA: TGTGCCAGTAGTATCTTGGCAGGGGGCTCCTACAATGAGCAGTTCTTC; CDR3 protein: CASSILAGGSYNEQFF
clone size: NA; V gene: TRBV6-6; D gene: TRBD1; J gene: TRBJ2-7; CDR3 DNA: TGTGCCACGACGACAGGGGGCGAGCAGTACTTC; CDR3 protein: CATTTGGEQYF
clone size: NA; V gene: TRBV10-2; D gene: NA; J gene: TRBJ1-2; CDR3 DNA: TGCGCCAGCAGTGGCCTCCTAGCAGGAGCCGATTATGTATCCTTC; CDR3 protein: CASSGLLAGADYVSF
clone size: NA; V gene: TRBV19; D gene: NA; J gene: TRBJ2-1; CDR3 DNA: TGTGCCAGTAGTATCGGCGGGCTAGGCCTCTACAATGAGCAGTTCTTC; CDR3 protein: CASSIGGLGLYNEQFF
clone size: NA; V gene: TRBV29-1; D gene: NA; J gene: TRBJ2-5; CDR3 DNA: TGCAGCGGGGGAAACAGCGGTCGAGCGGAGACCCAGTACTTC; CDR3 protein: CSGGNSGRAETQYF
clone size: few; V gene: TRBV4-1; D gene: NA; J gene: TRBJ2-7; CDR3 DNA: TGCGCCAGCAGCCAAGCGTACCCGGGGACAAGGACGTCCTACGAGCAGTACTTC; CDR3 protein: CASSQAYPGTRTSYEQYF
clone size: NA; V gene: TRBV18; D gene: NA; J gene: TRBJ1-5; CDR3 DNA: TGTGCCAGCTCACCTCAACCGGAAAAAGACATCAGCAATCAGCCCCAGCATTTT; CDR3 protein: CASSPQPEKDISNQPQHF
clone size: once; V gene: TRBV6-5; D gene: NA; J gene: TRBJ2-7; CDR3 DNA: TGTGCCAGCAGTTACTGGGCAGACATGACCTACGAGCAGTACTTC; CDR3 protein: CASSYWADMTYEQYF
clone size: NA; V gene: TRBV7-8; D gene: NA; J gene: TRBJ1-1; CDR3 DNA: TGTGCCAGCAGCTGGGGGGGGGAGAACACTGAAGCTTTCTTT; CDR3 protein: CASSWGGENTEAFF
clone size: NA; V gene: TRBV6-5; D gene: NA; J gene: TRBJ1-6; CDR3 DNA: TGTGCCAGCAGTTCAAGGGGTAATTCACCCCTCCACTTT; CDR3 protein: CASSSRGNSPLHF
clone size: few; V gene: TRBV14; D gene: NA; J gene: TRBJ2-7; CDR3 DNA: TGTGCCAGCAGCCTCTCCAGCAGGCCCGGCGAGCAGTACTTC; CDR3 protein: CASSLSSRPGEQYF
clone size: NA; V gene: TRBV19; D gene: NA; J gene: TRBJ1-2; CDR3 DNA: TGTGCCAGTAGTATAGATCTTGTAGGTAGGGGGAACTATGGCTACACCTTC; CDR3 protein: CASSIDLVGRGNYGYTF
clone size: NA; V gene: TRBV4-1; D gene: NA; J gene: TRBJ2-7; CDR3 DNA: TGCGCCAGCAGCCAAGCCGCGGACAGCTACGAGCAGTACTTC; CDR3 protein: CASSQAADSYEQYF
clone size: NA; V gene: TRBV6-5; D gene: NA; J gene: TRBJ2-5; CDR3 DNA: TGTGCCAGCAGTTTCCTAGGAACAGAGACCCAGTACTTC; CDR3 protein: CASSFLGTETQYF
clone size: once; V gene: TRBV7-9; D gene: TRBD1; J gene: TRBJ1-4; CDR3 DNA: TGTGCCAGCAGCCGCCGACAGGGAATTTCGGCTTTATCTCCTGAAAAACTGTTTTTT; CDR3 protein: CASSRRQGISALSPEKLFF
clone size: few; V gene: TRBV4-1; D gene: TRBD2; J gene: TRBJ2-5; CDR3 DNA: TGCGCCAGCAGCCAAGAAATCCCCGCCGGACTAGCGGGGGGGCAAGAGACCCAGTACTTC; CDR3 protein: CASSQEIPAGLAGGQETQYF
clone size: NA; V gene: TRBV4-3; D gene: TRBD2; J gene: TRBJ2-7; CDR3 DNA: TGCGCCAGCAGCCAAGACGATGGCGGGGGGGCCGGGTATTACGAGCAGTACTTC; CDR3 protein: CASSQDDGGGAGYYEQYF
clone size: NA; V gene: TRBV6-5; D gene: TRBD1; J gene: TRBJ1-2; CDR3 DNA: TGTGCCAGCAGTTACCGGGACAGGCTCTATGGCTACACCTTC; CDR3 protein: CASSYRDRLYGYTF
clone size: NA; V gene: TRBV7-8; D gene: NA; J gene: TRBJ1-2; CDR3 DNA: TGTGCCAGCAGCTTAGATACAGGACAATATGGCTACACCTTC; CDR3 protein: CASSLDTGQYGYTF
clone size: NA; V gene: TRBV18; D gene: NA; J gene: TRBJ2-3; CDR3 DNA: TGTGCCAGCTCACCCTTCACAGATACGCAGTATTTT; CDR3 protein: CASSPFTDTQYF
clone size: NA; V gene: TRBV25-1; D gene: TRBD1; J gene: TRBJ1-4; CDR3 DNA: TGTGCCAGCAGTGAATTGTGGGACAGGGCAACTAATGAAAAACTGTTTTTT; CDR3 protein: CASSELWDRATNEKLFF
clone size: NA; V gene: TRBV6-1; D gene: TRBD2; J gene: TRBJ2-3; CDR3 DNA: TGTGCCAGCAGTGAATTGCGGGGGGCCACAGATACGCAGTATTTT; CDR3 protein: CASSELRGATDTQYF
clone size: NA; V gene: TRBV7-9; D gene: NA; J gene: TRBJ1-1; CDR3 DNA: TGTGCCAGCAGCTTAGATGGTACAGCAAGAGAAGCTTTCTTT; CDR3 protein: CASSLDGTAREAFF
clone size: NA; V gene: TRBV20-1; D gene: NA; J gene: TRBJ1-2; CDR3 DNA: TGCAGTGCTAGCGGCCGGGAAGGCTACACCTTC; CDR3 protein: CSASGREGYTF
clone size: NA; V gene: TRBV19; D gene: NA; J gene: TRBJ1-4; CDR3 DNA: TGTGCCAGTAGTATCCCGGACGGACTTAATGAAAAACTGTTTTTT; CDR3 protein: CASSIPDGLNEKLFF
clone size: NA; V gene: TRBV19; D gene: NA; J gene: TRBJ2-2; CDR3 DNA: TGTGCCAGTAGTATGTCTACGTCCGGGGAGCTGTTTTTT; CDR3 protein: CASSMSTSGELFF
clone size: NA; V gene: TRBV5-1; D gene: TRBD2; J gene: TRBJ2-3; CDR3 DNA: TGCGCCAGCAGCTTGGCCGGACTAGCGGGAGCGGCAGATACGCAGTATTTT; CDR3 protein: CASSLAGLAGAADTQYF
clone size: NA; V gene: TRBV7-3; D gene: TRBD2; J gene: TRBJ2-3; CDR3 DNA: TGTGCCAGCAGCACACCCTCCGGGACTAGCGGGTCTAGCACAGATACGCAGTATTTT; CDR3 protein: CASSTPSGTSGSSTDTQYF
clone size: once; V gene: TRBV6-1; D gene: TRBD2; J gene: TRBJ2-7; CDR3 DNA: TGTGCCAGCAGCGCGGGGGGGAAGTACGAGCAGTACTTC; CDR3 protein: CASSAGGKYEQYF
clone size: once; V gene: TRBV6-6; D gene: NA; J gene: TRBJ1-5; CDR3 DNA: TGTGCCAGCAGCCAAACAGGGAGCAATCAGCCCCAGCATTTT; CDR3 protein: CASSQTGSNQPQHF
clone size: NA; V gene: TRBV15; D gene: TRBD1; J gene: TRBJ1-5; CDR3 DNA: TGTGCCACCTTCGACAGGGGCGGCAATCAGCCCCAGCATTTT; CDR3 protein: CATFDRGGNQPQHF
clone size: NA; V gene: TRBV15; D gene: TRBD2; J gene: TRBJ2-3; CDR3 DNA: TGTGCCACCAGCAGAGCAACTAGCGGGAGTACAGATACGCAGTATTTT; CDR3 protein: CATSRATSGSTDTQYF
clone size: NA; V gene: TRBV21-1; D gene: NA; J gene: TRBJ2-5; CDR3 DNA: TGTGCCAGCAGCAAAGGGGACTATCCGTACCAAGAGACCCAGTACTTC; CDR3 protein: CASSKGDYPYQETQYF
clone size: NA; V gene: TRBV7-6; D gene: TRBD2; J gene: TRBJ2-1; CDR3 DNA: TGTGCCAGCAGCTTAGAGACCCCGGGACTAGCGGGAGGCAATGAGCAGTTCTTC; CDR3 protein: CASSLETPGLAGGNEQFF
clone size: NA; V gene: TRBV2; D gene: TRBD1; J gene: TRBJ1-1; CDR3 DNA: TGTGCCAGCAGCGAGGGGGCGCGAGCGACCGAAGCTTTCTTT; CDR3 protein: CASSEGARATEAFF
clone size: NA; V gene: TRBV11-2; D gene: TRBD2; J gene: TRBJ2-2; CDR3 DNA: TGTGCCAGCAGCCTTTATGCGGGGGTGGGCACCGGGGAGCTGTTTTTT; CDR3 protein: CASSLYAGVGTGELFF
clone size: once; V gene: TRBV5-1; D gene: TRBD1; J gene: TRBJ2-1; CDR3 DNA: TGCGCCAGCAGCCGGGGGACAGGGGGGGGCAATGAGCAGTTCTTC; CDR3 protein: CASSRGTGGGNEQFF
clone size: few; V gene: TRBV18; D gene: NA; J gene: TRBJ2-3; CDR3 DNA: TGTGCCAGCTCCCCAGGCGGGGATACGCAGTATTTT; CDR3 protein: CASSPGGDTQYF
clone size: NA; V gene: TRBV4-1; D gene: TRBD1; J gene: TRBJ1-2; CDR3 DNA: TGCGCCAGCAGCCAGACCGGACAGGGGGCTAATGGCTACACCTTC; CDR3 protein: CASSQTGQGANGYTF
clone size: NA; V gene: TRBV27; D gene: TRBD2; J gene: TRBJ2-1; CDR3 DNA: TGTGCCAGCAGTCCGAAGGCGCTTGGAGGAACTAGCGGGAGGCCCCAACTCCTCTACAATGAGCAGTTCTTC; CDR3 protein: CASSPKALGGTSGRPQLLYNEQFF
clone size: NA; V gene: TRBV11-3; D gene: TRBD2; J gene: TRBJ2-1; CDR3 DNA: TGTGCCAGCAGCTTAGATCTCCCATTTAGCGGGAGTAGGAATGAGCAGTTCTTC; CDR3 protein: CASSLDLPFSGSRNEQFF
clone size: NA; V gene: TRBV25-1; D gene: NA; J gene: TRBJ1-1; CDR3 DNA: TGTGCCAGTACGGGATACACTGAAGCTTTCTTT; CDR3 protein: CASTGYTEAFF
clone size: NA; V gene: TRBV7-9; D gene: TRBD2; J gene: TRBJ2-1; CDR3 DNA: TGTGCCAGCAGCTTGCTGCGGGGGGACTACAATGAGCAGTTCTTC; CDR3 protein: CASSLLRGDYNEQFF
clone size: NA; V gene: TRBV7-9; D gene: TRBD1; J gene: TRBJ2-2; CDR3 DNA: TGTGCCAGCAGCTTGGGACAGCGATACGGGGAGCTGTTTTTT; CDR3 protein: CASSLGQRYGELFF
clone size: NA; V gene: TRBV7-9; D gene: TRBD1; J gene: TRBJ1-1; CDR3 DNA: TGTTCCAGCAGCTTACTTACAGGGGCCGGGGACACTGAAGCTTTCTTT; CDR3 protein: CSSSLLTGAGDTEAFF
clone size: NA; V gene: TRBV9; D gene: TRBD1; J gene: TRBJ2-7; CDR3 DNA: TGTGCCAGCAGCGTAGAAGGGAGAAGGTGGACAGGCCCAGGTCCGGACGAGCAGTACTTC; CDR3 protein: CASSVEGRRWTGPGPDEQYF
clone size: NA; V gene: TRBV27; D gene: TRBD1; J gene: TRBJ1-4; CDR3 DNA: TGTGCCAGCAGTAGTCCACAGGGGACGAATGAAAAACTGTTTTTT; CDR3 protein: CASSSPQGTNEKLFF
clone size: NA; V gene: TRBV10-1; D gene: NA; J gene: TRBJ2-1; CDR3 DNA: TGCGCCAGCAGTGATTATAGCTCCTACAATGAGCAGTTCTTC; CDR3 protein: CASSDYSSYNEQFF
clone size: few; V gene: TRBV7-9; D gene: NA; J gene: TRBJ2-5; CDR3 DNA: TGTGCCAGCAGCTTCGAACACCCGGAGACCCAGTACTTC; CDR3 protein: CASSFEHPETQYF
clone size: few; V gene: TRBV19; D gene: TRBD1; J gene: TRBJ2-2; CDR3 DNA: TGTGCCAGTAGTATACAGGGGGCAAACACCGGGGAGCTGTTTTTT; CDR3 protein: CASSIQGANTGELFF
clone size: NA; V gene: TRBV25-1; D gene: NA; J gene: TRBJ1-3; CDR3 DNA: TGTGCCAGCAGGAGCGGGGGCATGTATTTT; CDR3 protein: CASRSGGMYF
clone size: once; V gene: TRBV4-1; D gene: NA; J gene: TRBJ1-1; CDR3 DNA: TGCGCCAGCAGCCAAGTAGGTAGGGGCCGCACTGAAGCTTTCTTT; CDR3 protein: CASSQVGRGRTEAFF
clone size: NA; V gene: TRBV4-2; D gene: NA; J gene: TRBJ2-1; CDR3 DNA: TGTGCCAGCAGCCAATTTAGATATGAGCAGTTCTTC; CDR3 protein: CASSQFRYEQFF
clone size: NA; V gene: TRBV7-9; D gene: NA; J gene: TRBJ1-5; CDR3 DNA: TGTGCCAGCAGCTTAGAGGGAGGCCAGCCCCAGCATTTT; CDR3 protein: CASSLEGGQPQHF